The rows below give T cell receptor beta chains drawn from one sample of a study of cytomegalovirus exposure and HLA in healthy donors. Generated by immunoSEQ multiplex PCR, the TCRdb table keeps only in-frame clones and is missing some. The sample comprises about 120,000 clones, about four fifths of which are singletons, and over 1.5% rests with the top ten. The sequenced sample was PBMCs. The receptors come from a woman aged 18-29 years in good health and CMV-seronegative. CDR3s include the opening cysteine and the closing phenylalanine or tryptophan. A D gene is named only where the DNA matches it firmly. Expanded clones are given a class, and other clones once, few, many or no size at all.

TRBV29-1	TRBJ2-7	TRBD1	-	CSAEDRDSYEQYF	TGCAGCGCGGAAGACCGGGACAGTTACGAGCAGTACTTC
TRBV5-1	TRBJ2-7	TRBD1	once	CASSTDRGSYEQYF	TGCGCCAGCAGTACCGACAGGGGGTCCTACGAGCAGTACTTC
TRBV6-5	TRBJ1-1	-	-	CASSYYWTENTEAFF	TGTGCCAGCAGTTACTACTGGACAGAGAACACTGAAGCTTTCTTT
TRBV4-2	TRBJ2-5	TRBD2	few	CASSQGDYMAGGLETQYF	TGTGCCAGCAGCCAAGGGGACTACATGGCGGGGGGCTTGGAGACCCAGTACTTC
TRBV5-5	TRBJ1-2	TRBD1	-	CASSPGTDPYGYTF	TGTGCCAGCAGCCCCGGGACAGACCCGTATGGCTACACCTTC
TRBV7-9	TRBJ1-6	TRBD1	-	CASSLGQGKTPLHF	TGTGCCAGCAGCCTGGGACAGGGAAAAACACCCCTCCACTTT
TRBV18	TRBJ1-6	TRBD1	few	CASSARQGESPLHF	TGTGCCAGCTCAGCTAGACAGGGCGAATCACCCCTCCACTTT
TRBV10-3	TRBJ1-2	-	-	CAISVEGPYGYTF	TGTGCCATCAGTGTCGAGGGTCCCTATGGCTACACCTTC
TRBV19	TRBJ2-5	-	-	CASSSGTTTIETQYF	TGTGCCAGTAGTTCCGGGACAACAACTATAGAGACCCAGTACTTC
TRBV7-9	TRBJ1-5	-	-	CASSLGEEGGQPQHF	TGTGCCAGCAGCTTAGGGGAGGAGGGCGGTCAGCCCCAGCATTTT
TRBV5-4	TRBJ2-7	-	-	CASSLGDRDFYEQYF	TGTGCCAGCAGCCTGGGGGATAGGGACTTCTACGAGCAGTACTTC
TRBV18	TRBJ2-2	TRBD1	-	CASQTGLDTGELFF	TGTGCCAGCCAGACAGGGTTGGACACCGGGGAGCTGTTTTTT
TRBV5-1	TRBJ2-3	-	-	CASSGGGPTDTQYF	TGCGCCAGCAGCGGAGGGGGCCCGACAGATACGCAGTATTTT
TRBV5-6	TRBJ2-5	-	-	CASSLRLEETQYF	TGTGCCAGCAGCTTGCGACTAGAGGAGACCCAGTACTTC
TRBV6-5	TRBJ2-1	-	-	CASRGNNEQFF	TGTGCCTCCCGCGGGAACAATGAGCAGTTCTTC
TRBV6-1	TRBJ1-1	-	-	CASTLWGVMNTEAFF	TGTGCCAGCACACTTTGGGGGGTAATGAACACTGAAGCTTTCTTT
TRBV29-1	TRBJ2-5	-	-	CSVDTGPRAQYF	TGCAGCGTTGATACAGGGCCTAGGGCCCAGTACTTC